This TCR beta chain was sequenced in a study of cytomegalovirus exposure and HLA in healthy donors. With 60 Vbeta and 13 Jbeta primers, the PCR was carried out. Here immunoSEQ multiplex PCR was the method, and the copy in TCRdb shows in-frame clones only, minus some. This listing includes 200,000 or so clones. Germline CDR1 and CDR2: LNHNV and YYDKDF (reference sequence). With 7 bases removed from V and 8 bases from J, the gap between germline ends came to 17 bases. The CDR3 spans 13 residues. The sample was PBMCs. The rearrangement joins TRBV15 to TRBJ1-2, with a tentative D call TRBD1 (5 bases). The receptor was derived from a boy aged 5-17 years in good health and CMV-seronegative. CDR3 sequence (DNA): TGTGCCACCAAAGAGAACAGGTTTAACGGCTACACCTTC. This translates into CATKENRFNGYTF.